Listed below are T cell receptor beta chains from one sample, sequenced in a study of blood T cell repertoires in COVID-19. Assay: immunoSEQ multiplex PCR; the TCRdb copy retains only in-frame clones and omits some. Among about 180,000 clones, around 83% were seen once, and the ten largest hold 2.9%. Sequencing was done on a sample of peripheral blood. The receptors derive from a woman in her twenties or thirties with active or convalescent COVID-19. The CDR3 runs from the conserved cysteine through the conserved F or W. Size values are once, few and many counts, or a class for expanded clones, and some rows have none.

abundance,v_gene,CDR3aa
NA,TRBV10-2,CASALGLADQETQYF
NA,TRBV6-5,CASSSLNNEQFF
NA,TRBV11-2,CASSSILQGHEQYF
NA,TRBV19,CASSPSGGVGYTQYF
NA,TRBV27,CASSKRDRGKAFF
NA,TRBV6-5,CASSPWTGRNTEAFF
NA,TRBV5-4,CASSSDSYGYTF
NA,TRBV3-1/TRBV3-2,CASSQQGGGSNQPQHF
NA,TRBV5-6,CASSPEGQDTLYEQYF
NA,TRBV3-1/TRBV3-2,CASAPRGHTEAFF
NA,TRBV5-4,CASSSGLGMVGEQFF
once,TRBV13,CASSLGRQPYEQYF
few,TRBV7-9,CASRKGQGVYEQYF
NA,TRBV5-1,CASSTRTGEGRAFF
NA,TRBV28,CASSSPGESGDGGYTF
NA,TRBV7-9,CASSLLLSGHIQYF
NA,TRBV6-5,CASSSGTGVYGYTF
NA,TRBV6-5,CASTTSPGNYEQYF
few,TRBV27,CATAGGAGGKTNYGYTF
NA,TRBV20-1,CSASDGRGVTIYF
NA,TRBV13,CASTFSGLRETQYF
NA,TRBV18,CASSPEWGQGEKLFF